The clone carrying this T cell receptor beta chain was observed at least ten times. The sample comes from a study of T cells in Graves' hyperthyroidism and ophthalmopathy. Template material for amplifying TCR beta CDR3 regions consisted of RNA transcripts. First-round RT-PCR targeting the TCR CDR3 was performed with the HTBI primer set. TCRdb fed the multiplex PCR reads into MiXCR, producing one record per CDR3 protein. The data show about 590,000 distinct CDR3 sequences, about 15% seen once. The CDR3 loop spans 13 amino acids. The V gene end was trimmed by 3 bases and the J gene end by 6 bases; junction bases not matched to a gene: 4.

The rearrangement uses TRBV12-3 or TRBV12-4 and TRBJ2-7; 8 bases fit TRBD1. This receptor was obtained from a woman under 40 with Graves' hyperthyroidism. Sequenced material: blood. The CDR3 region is CASSFGQGGEQYF. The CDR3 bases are TGTGCCAGCAGTTTTGGACAGGGTGGCGAGCAGTACTTC.